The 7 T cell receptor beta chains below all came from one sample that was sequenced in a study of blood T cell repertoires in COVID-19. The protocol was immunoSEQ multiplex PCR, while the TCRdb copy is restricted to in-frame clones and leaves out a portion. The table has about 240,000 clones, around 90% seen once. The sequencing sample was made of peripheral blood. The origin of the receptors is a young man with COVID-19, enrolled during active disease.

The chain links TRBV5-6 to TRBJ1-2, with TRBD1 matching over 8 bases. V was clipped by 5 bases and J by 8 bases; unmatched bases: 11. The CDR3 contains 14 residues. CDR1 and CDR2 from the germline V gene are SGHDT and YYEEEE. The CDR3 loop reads CASRQQGEAEGYTF. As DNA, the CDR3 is TGTGCCAGCAGGCAACAGGGGGAAGCGGAGGGCTACACCTTC.

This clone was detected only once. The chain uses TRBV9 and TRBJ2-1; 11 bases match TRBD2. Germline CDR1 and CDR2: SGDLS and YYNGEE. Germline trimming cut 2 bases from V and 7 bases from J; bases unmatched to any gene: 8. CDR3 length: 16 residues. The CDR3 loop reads CASSVSGGAVSNEQFF. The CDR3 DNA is TGTGCCAGCAGCGTTAGCGGGGGGGCCGTAAGTAATGAGCAGTTCTTC.

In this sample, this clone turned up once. CDR3 DNA sequence: TGTGCCAGCAGCGTAGCTGGGACAGCTTATTCTAGCACAGATACGCAGTATTTT. Translating gives CASSVAGTAYSSTDTQYF. The J gene is TRBJ2-3, the V gene TRBV9; 7 bases agree with TRBD1. The CDR3 is made up of 18 amino acids. Germline CDR1 and CDR2: SGDLS and YYNGEE. The V segment lost 0 bases and the J segment 0 bases; nucleotides outside the gene matches: 10.

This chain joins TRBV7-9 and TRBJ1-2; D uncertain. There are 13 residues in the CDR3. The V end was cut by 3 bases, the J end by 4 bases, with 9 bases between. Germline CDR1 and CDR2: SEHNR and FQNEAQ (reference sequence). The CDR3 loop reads CASSLVRGYGYTF. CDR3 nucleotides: TGTGCCAGCAGCTTGGTGAGAGGCTATGGCTACACCTTC.

The CDR3 sequence: CSVSRGGANGDTQYF. The DNA of the CDR3 is TGCAGCGTCTCCAGGGGAGGGGCGAACGGAGATACGCAGTATTTT. The chain uses TRBV29-1 and TRBJ2-3; D is perhaps TRBD2 (7 bases). Germline CDR1 SQVTM, CDR2 ANQGSEA. The CDR3 is 15 residues long. The ends were cut back, 6 bases at V and 5 bases at J, with 21 bases in the middle.

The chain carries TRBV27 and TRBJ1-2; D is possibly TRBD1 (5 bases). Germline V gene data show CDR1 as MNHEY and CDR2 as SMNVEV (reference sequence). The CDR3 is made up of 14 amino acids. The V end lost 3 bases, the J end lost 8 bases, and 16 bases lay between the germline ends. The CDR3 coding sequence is TGTGCCAGCAGTTTCTCTCGGGGACTCGGGGGCTACACCTTC. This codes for CASSFSRGLGGYTF.

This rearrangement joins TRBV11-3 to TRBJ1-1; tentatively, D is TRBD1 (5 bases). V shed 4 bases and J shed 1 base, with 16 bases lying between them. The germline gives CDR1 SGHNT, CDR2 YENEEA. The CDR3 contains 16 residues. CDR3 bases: TGTGCCAGCAGCTCCGACGGCCCCACAGGGAACACTGAAGCTTTCTTT. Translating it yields CASSSDGPTGNTEAFF.